What follows are 8 T cell receptor beta chains derived from one specimen sequenced in a study of T cells in tuberculosis. Time point defined: new active TB diagnosis, blood taken before or within 7 days of starting treatment. The table came from immunoSEQ multiplex PCR; TCRdb's copy has only in-frame clones and leaves some out. The table has under 40,000 clones, approximately 95% seen once. The source material was PBMCs, sampled at tuberculosis diagnosis. The receptors were sampled from an adult with tuberculosis.

The count of this clone is one. This chain connects TRBV30 to TRBJ1-5; maybe TRBD1 (6 bases). V shed 4 bases and J shed 6 bases, with 16 bases lying between them. The CDR3 totals 14 residues. CDR1 is GTSNPN, CDR2 SVGIG, per germline (reference sequence). CDR3 amino acids: CAWTAAGAGQPQHF. The CDR3 bases are TGTGCCTGGACGGCCGCGGGGGCAGGTCAGCCCCAGCATTTT.

The chain uses TRBV11-2 and TRBJ1-1; maybe TRBD1 (6 bases). This CDR3 contains 14 residues. V lost 4 bases to trimming and J lost 3 bases, with 12 bases between them. Germline-derived CDR1 and CDR2 are SGHAT and FQNNGV. The DNA for the CDR3 is TGTGCCAGCAGCTCGCCTACAGGGTACACTGAAGCTTTCTTT. Translation gives CASSSPTGYTEAFF. Full variable domain (outside the CDR3, taken from reference TRBV11-2 and TRBJ1-1): EAGVAQSPRYKIIEKRQSVAFWCNPISGHATLYWYQQILGQGPKLLIQFQNNGVVDDSQLPKDRFSAERLKGVDSTLKIQPAKLEDSAVYLCASSSPTGYTEAFFGQGTRLTVV.

The chain has TRBV7-6 and TRBJ2-3; D remains ambiguous. V dropped 1 base and J dropped 2 bases, with 7 bases sitting between them. The germline CDR1 and CDR2 sequences are SGHVS and FNYEAQ. This CDR3 contains 14 residues. DNA for the CDR3: TGTGCCAGCAGCTTAGGGCAAATCACAGATACGCAGTATTTT. Its protein is CASSLGQITDTQYF.

This clone has just one count. V gene TRBV10-3 combines with J gene TRBJ1-2; D not resolved. Germline V gene data show CDR1 as ENHRY and CDR2 as SYGVKD. The CDR3 sequence is 13 residues long. V lost 7 bases to trimming and J lost 6 bases, with 15 bases between them. The CDR3 reads CAITQTVMDGYTF. CDR3 DNA: TGTGCCATCACCCAAACAGTAATGGATGGCTACACCTTC.

In its sample, this clone was seen once. The chain joins TRBV27 to TRBJ2-7; TRBD2 is a possible D gene (6 bases). Trimming left V 5 bases short and J 4 bases short, with 9 bases between. Germline lookup yields CDR1 MNHEY and CDR2 SMNVEV (reference sequence). This CDR3 spans 12 amino acids. CDR3 loop: CASSTGGYEQYF. In nucleotides, the CDR3 is TGTGCCAGCAGTACCGGGGGTTACGAGCAGTACTTC.

The chain combines TRBV6-5 with TRBJ1-1; weak D call: TRBD1 (6 bases). The CDR3 extends over 13 amino acids. Germline CDR1 reads MNHEY; CDR2 reads SVGAGI. The germline V and J ends were trimmed by 7 bases and 6 bases, with 15 bases remaining between them. CDR3 coding DNA: TGTGCCAGCACCCCGCCCAAGGGGGCTGAAGCTTTCTTT. As protein: CASTPPKGAEAFF.

V usage is TRBV7-2 and J usage is TRBJ1-2; TRBD1 aligns across 9 bases. The germline V gene encodes CDR1 SGHTA and CDR2 FQGNSA. Losses at the gene ends were 2 bases for V and 4 bases for J; bases not matched to a gene: 14. The CDR3 contains 18 residues. CDR3 sequence reads: CASSLRGQGKNSLYGYTF. The CDR3 nucleotides are TGTGCCAGCAGCTTAAGGGGACAGGGAAAAAACTCGCTCTATGGCTACACCTTC. The variable domain in full, completed from reference TRBV7-2 and TRBJ1-2, reads GAGVSQSPSNKVTEKGKDVELRCDPISGHTALYWYRQSLGQGLEFLIYFQGNSAPDKSGLPSDRFSAERTGGSVSTLTIQRTQQEDSAVYLCASSLRGQGKNSLYGYTFGSGTRLTVV.

This chain joins TRBV6-5 and TRBJ1-2, with 8 bases fitting TRBD1. There are 12 residues in the CDR3. V trimming: 6 bases; J trimming: 6 bases; junction bases outside the gene matches: 3. Looked up from germline, CDR1 is MNHEY and CDR2 is SVGAGI. DNA of the CDR3: TGTGCCAGCAGGGGACAGGCAGATGGCTACACCTTC. It is translated as CASRGQADGYTF.